This TCR beta chain came from a study of shared clonotypes between healthy human individuals. Study findings and constraints: Relative to memory subsets, naive subsets generally showed larger estimated richness.

Details on this clone: Its antigen is undetermined.

Some clones are missing from TCRdb's copy, which holds only in-frame ones; the method was immunoSEQ multiplex PCR. The sample has under 650,000 clones, about 95% seen once. Adult Caucasians living in Nashville, Tennessee made up all of the donors. Trimming cost V 11 bases and J 5 bases; bases outside gene matches: 10. Germline-derived CDR1 and CDR2 are LNHDA and SQIVND (reference sequence). This CDR3 comprises 14 residues. The chain carries TRBV19 and TRBJ1-5; 9 bases are a match to TRBD1. This clonotype was obtained from a woman aged 25 to 39 in good health. Sequencing input: naive CD4+ T cells sorted from blood. As for subset: CD45RA+ positively selected. DNA of the CDR3: TGTGCCTGCAAGACTGGGACAGGGTATCAGCCCCAGCATTTT. Translated, it gives CACKTGTGYQPQHF.